Listed below are T cell receptor beta chains from one sample, sequenced in a study of blood T cell repertoires in COVID-19. Sequenced by immunoSEQ multiplex PCR; TCRdb stores in-frame clones only, minus some. The data contain roughly 150,000 clones, roughly 89% of them singletons. The sequenced sample was peripheral blood. The receptors here all came from a woman aged 65 to 85 with COVID-19, enrolled during active disease. The CDR3 runs from the conserved cysteine through the conserved F or W. D genes are given only for firm matches. Size is omitted from some rows. Given values are once, few, many or a class for expanded clones.

NA | NA | TRBJ2-1 | TRBV28 | CASSPTKTGKLMNEQFF | TGTGCCAGCAGCCCCACCAAGACAGGCAAACTTATGAATGAGCAGTTCTTC
NA | once | TRBJ2-5 | TRBV2 | CASSQGSGEETQYF | TGTGCCAGCTCCCAGGGTAGCGGCGAGGAGACCCAGTACTTC
NA | NA | TRBJ1-1 | TRBV6-5 | CASTPGAKVGAFF | TGTGCCAGCACCCCAGGGGCGAAGGTGGGGGCTTTCTTT
TRBD1 | NA | TRBJ1-2 | TRBV30 | CAWSLRGGSANYGYTF | TGTGCCTGGAGTTTGAGAGGGGGCTCGGCTAACTATGGCTACACCTTC
TRBD1 | NA | TRBJ1-2 | TRBV28 | CASSLLIGGSSYGYTF | TGTGCCAGCAGTTTATTGATAGGGGGCTCTAGCTATGGCTACACCTTC
TRBD1 | NA | TRBJ1-1 | TRBV5-1 | CASSLGDRGSTEAFF | TGCGCCAGCAGCTTGGGGGACAGGGGATCCACTGAAGCTTTCTTT
NA | once | TRBJ1-1 | TRBV5-8 | CASRYRVMNTEAFF | TGTGCCAGCAGATACAGGGTTATGAACACTGAAGCTTTCTTT
TRBD1 | once | TRBJ2-7 | TRBV24-1 | CATSDKTGLDYEQYF | TGTGCCACCAGTGATAAGACAGGGCTTGACTACGAGCAGTACTTC
TRBD2 | NA | TRBJ2-1 | TRBV7-3 | CASSLGPSGGHNEQFF | TGTGCCAGCAGCTTAGGGCCTAGCGGGGGCCACAATGAGCAGTTCTTC
NA | NA | TRBJ2-5 | TRBV27 | CASSLKARGETQYF | TGTGCCAGCAGTTTAAAGGCTAGGGGAGAGACCCAGTACTTC
NA | NA | TRBJ1-1 | TRBV6-4 | CASSPGHTNTEAFF | TGTGCCAGCAGTCCAGGACATACGAACACTGAAGCTTTCTTT
NA | NA | TRBJ1-2 | TRBV5-4 | CASSWSGNYGYTF | TGTGCCAGCAGCTGGTCGGGAAACTATGGCTACACCTTC
NA | NA | TRBJ1-4 | TRBV14 | CASSTRQAANEKLFF | TGTGCCAGCAGCACCCGACAGGCAGCTAATGAAAAACTGTTTTTT
NA | few | TRBJ1-5 | TRBV21-1 | CASSKVGWEQPQHF | TGTGCCAGCAGCAAAGTGGGATGGGAGCAGCCCCAGCATTTT
TRBD2 | NA | TRBJ2-7 | TRBV5-6 | CASSLKRGEQYF | TGTGCCAGCAGCTTGAAGCGGGGCGAGCAGTACTTC